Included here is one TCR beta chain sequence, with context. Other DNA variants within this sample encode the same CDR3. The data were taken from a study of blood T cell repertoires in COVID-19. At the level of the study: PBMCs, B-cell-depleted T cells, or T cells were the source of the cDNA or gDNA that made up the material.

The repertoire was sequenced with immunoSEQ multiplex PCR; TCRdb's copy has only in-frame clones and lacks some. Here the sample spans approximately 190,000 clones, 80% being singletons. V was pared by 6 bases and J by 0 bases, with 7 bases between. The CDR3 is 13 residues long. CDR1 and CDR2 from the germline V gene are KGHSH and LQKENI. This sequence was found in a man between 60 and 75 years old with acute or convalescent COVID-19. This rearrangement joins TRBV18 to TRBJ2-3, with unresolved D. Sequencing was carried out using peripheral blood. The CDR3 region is CASSPPSTDTQYF. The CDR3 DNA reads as TGTGCCAGCTCCCCCCCTAGCACAGATACGCAGTATTTT.